This entry describes one T cell receptor (beta chain). How the authors handled the data: By means of reference gene primer amplification, nucleated cell counts were estimated. Clones were read by immunoSEQ multiplex PCR, and TCRdb kept only the in-frame ones, dropping some. V, J and clone size are those of that table, while D and trimming were read from the DNA. The sample holds fewer than 250,000 clones, approximately 90% seen once. The entry originates in a study of blood T cell repertoires in COVID-19. Study background: T cells, B-cell-depleted T cells, or PBMCs supplied cDNA or gDNA.

Trimming took 2 bases from V and 0 from J, leaving 10 bases between them. This CDR3 region has 15 residues. The germline CDR1 and CDR2 sequences are MDHEN and SYDVKM. The origin of this receptor is a young man who had recovered from COVID-19. The V call is TRBV28, the J call TRBJ1-1, with TRBD1 as a possible D gene (5 bases). Input material: PBMCs or T cells enriched from blood (not recorded which). CDR3 protein: CASSLVGRLNTEAFF. The CDR3 region has the DNA TGTGCCAGCAGTTTAGTGGGGCGGTTGAACACTGAAGCTTTCTTT.